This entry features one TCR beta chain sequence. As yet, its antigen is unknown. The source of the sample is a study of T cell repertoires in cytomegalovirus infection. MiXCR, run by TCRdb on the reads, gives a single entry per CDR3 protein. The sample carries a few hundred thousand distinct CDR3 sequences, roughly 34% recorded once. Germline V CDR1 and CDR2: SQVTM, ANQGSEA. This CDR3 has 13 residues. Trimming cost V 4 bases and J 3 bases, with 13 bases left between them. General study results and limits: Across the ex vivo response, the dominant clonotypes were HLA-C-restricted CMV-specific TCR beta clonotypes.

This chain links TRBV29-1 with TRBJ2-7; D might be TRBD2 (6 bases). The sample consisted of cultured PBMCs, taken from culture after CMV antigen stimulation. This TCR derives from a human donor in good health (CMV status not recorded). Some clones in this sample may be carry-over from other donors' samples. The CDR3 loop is CSVVGGNNYEQYF. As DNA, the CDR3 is TGCAGCGTTGTAGGCGGGAACAACTACGAGCAGTACTTC.